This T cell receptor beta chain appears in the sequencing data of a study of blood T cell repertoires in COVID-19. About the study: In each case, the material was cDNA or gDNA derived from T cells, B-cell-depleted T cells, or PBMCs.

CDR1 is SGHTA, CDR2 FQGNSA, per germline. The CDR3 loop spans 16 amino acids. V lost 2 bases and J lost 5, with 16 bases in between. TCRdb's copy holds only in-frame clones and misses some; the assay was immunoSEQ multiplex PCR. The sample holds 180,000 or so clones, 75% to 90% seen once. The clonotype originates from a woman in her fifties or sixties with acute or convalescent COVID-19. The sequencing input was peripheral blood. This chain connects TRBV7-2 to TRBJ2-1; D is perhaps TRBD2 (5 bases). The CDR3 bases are TGTGCCAGCAGCTTATTTGCCGGGATTTCTAACAATGAGCAGTTCTTC. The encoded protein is CASSLFAGISNNEQFF.